This T cell receptor beta chain came from a study of regulatory T cells in long-lasting Graves disease. This CDR3 spans 15 amino acids. Losses at the gene ends were 4 bases for V and 2 bases for J; bases not matched to a gene: 4. Per germline, CDR1 SQVTM and CDR2 ANQGSEA. Indicated time point: newly diagnosed GD, antithyroid drugs for less than 3 months. Construction of the TCR library relied on RNA isolated from PBMCs. This clonotype was recorded at least ten times. Arm-PCR of CDR3 regions with iRepertoire HTBI primers generated TCR beta libraries. One entry per CDR3 protein results from TCRdb running MiXCR on the multiplex PCR reads. The sample lists a few hundred thousand distinct CDR3 sequences; about 11% were seen once. These data were also filed under a second study, of T cells in Graves' hyperthyroidism and ophthalmopathy. This second report adds: Stable Graves' hyperthyroidism denoted no ophthalmopathy progression over 18 months. Blood also carried most thyroid clonotypes expanded above 0.001. Ophthalmopathy prediction by the model preceded onset by a median approximately 5.9 months.

The rearrangement joins TRBV29-1 to TRBJ2-2; 10 bases agree with TRBD2. The receptor was isolated from a woman aged 18-29 years with Graves disease. The sequencing here drew on peripheral blood mononuclear cells (PBMCs), taken at new diagnosis, from a patient treated with antithyroid drugs. CDR3 nucleotides: TGCAGCGTTGGGAGCGGGAGGGCTAACACCGGGGAGCTGTTTTTT. This translates into CSVGSGRANTGELFF.